These T cell receptor beta chains were read from a single sample in a study of blood T cells in healthy people across ages. In TCRdb, the 5' RACE reads were re-called with MiXCR into one record per CDR3 protein. Of over a million distinct CDR3 sequences listed, roughly 60% were seen once; the top ten hold 6.5% to 8.5%. The material sequenced was blood. These receptors were obtained from a man younger than 30 in good health. CDR3s include the opening cysteine and the closing phenylalanine or tryptophan. Each record gives: D gene, J gene, clone size, V gene, CDR3 DNA, CDR3 protein. The D gene is left open where the match is weak. Clone size is given for some rows only: seen once, a few or many times, or a class if the clone is expanded.

D: -
J: TRBJ2-1
size: -
V: TRBV29-1
DNA: TGCAGCGCTTCCCGTGACAAATACAATGAGCAGTTCTTC
CDR3: CSASRDKYNEQFF

D: -
J: TRBJ2-7
size: -
V: TRBV2
DNA: TGTGCCAGCCTGACAGGGAGGGGAGCCTACGAGCAGTACTTC
CDR3: CASLTGRGAYEQYF

D: -
J: TRBJ2-1
size: -
V: TRBV7-9
DNA: TGTGCCGGCAGCTTGGAAAGGGCCAATGAGCAGTTCTTC
CDR3: CAGSLERANEQFF

D: TRBD1
J: TRBJ2-1
size: -
V: TRBV5-1
DNA: TGCGCCAGCAGCGCCGAGTTGGGACAGGCCCACAATGAGCAGTTCTTC
CDR3: CASSAELGQAHNEQFF

D: -
J: TRBJ2-7
size: few
V: TRBV3-1
DNA: TGTGCCAGCAGCCAAGTGAACCTCTACGAGCAGTACTTC
CDR3: CASSQVNLYEQYF

D: -
J: TRBJ1-4
size: -
V: TRBV9
DNA: TGTGCCAGCAGCGTAGGAGGACAGCTCAATGAAAAACTGTTTTTT
CDR3: CASSVGGQLNEKLFF

D: TRBD2
J: TRBJ2-3
size: -
V: TRBV12-3/TRBV12-4
DNA: TGTGCCAGCAGTTTAGGGGGGACTAGCGGCCGCACGGATACGCAGTATTTT
CDR3: CASSLGGTSGRTDTQYF

D: -
J: TRBJ2-1
size: -
V: TRBV24-1
DNA: TGTGCCACCAGTGATCCCGGGACACCGAGCGATGAGCAGTTCTTC
CDR3: CATSDPGTPSDEQFF

D: -
J: TRBJ1-1
size: -
V: TRBV3-1
DNA: TGTGCCAGCAGCCCAGGACAGTTCCGGGCTTTCTTT
CDR3: CASSPGQFRAFF

D: TRBD2
J: TRBJ2-1
size: few
V: TRBV20-1
DNA: TGCAGTGCTATAGCGGGAGGGCCAGGACAGTTCTTC
CDR3: CSAIAGGPGQFF

D: TRBD2
J: TRBJ2-1
size: once
V: TRBV7-6
DNA: TGTGCCAGCAGCTTAGCGACTAGCGGGACTGCCTGGGATAGTGAGCAGTTCTTC
CDR3: CASSLATSGTAWDSEQFF

D: TRBD1
J: TRBJ1-1
size: few
V: TRBV29-1
DNA: TGCAGCGTTGAAGAGACCGACAGGGGCAACGGATGGTACACTGAAGCTTTCTTT
CDR3: CSVEETDRGNGWYTEAFF

D: -
J: TRBJ1-1
size: -
V: TRBV4-1
DNA: TGCGCCAGCAGCCAAGAGTTCGGCACTGAAGCTTTCTTT
CDR3: CASSQEFGTEAFF

D: -
J: TRBJ1-1
size: -
V: TRBV4-3
DNA: TGCGCCAGCAGCCAAGAAGGTTATGGGAATACTGAAGCTTTCTTT
CDR3: CASSQEGYGNTEAFF

D: -
J: TRBJ2-7
size: -
V: TRBV12-3/TRBV12-4
DNA: TGTGCCAGCAGGGCAGGACTATCGGCGCCCGAGCAGTACTTC
CDR3: CASRAGLSAPEQYF

D: TRBD1
J: TRBJ1-6
size: few
V: TRBV9
DNA: TGTGCCAGCAGCGTCGAGACCGGGACAGGCTCCTCACCCCTCCACTTT
CDR3: CASSVETGTGSSPLHF

D: -
J: TRBJ2-2
size: -
V: TRBV6-5
DNA: TGTGCCAGCAGTTACCGGGCGGGCGCGAACACCGGGGAGCTGTTTTTT
CDR3: CASSYRAGANTGELFF

D: TRBD2
J: TRBJ2-7
size: few
V: TRBV2
DNA: TGTGCCAGCAGTGGTCTAGCGGAAAACGAGCAGTACTTC
CDR3: CASSGLAENEQYF

D: -
J: TRBJ2-1
size: few
V: TRBV29-1
DNA: TGCAGCGTAGGTTACAGCTCCTACAATGAGCAGTTCTTC
CDR3: CSVGYSSYNEQFF

D: -
J: TRBJ1-6
size: -
V: TRBV20-1
DNA: TGCAGTGCTAGACCGGGCGGCAGCTCCTATAATTCACCCCTCCACTTT
CDR3: CSARPGGSSYNSPLHF

D: -
J: TRBJ2-7
size: -
V: TRBV5-1
DNA: TGCGCCAGCAGCGGGGACCCACCAAGGAAGAACGAGCAGTACTTC
CDR3: CASSGDPPRKNEQYF

D: TRBD2
J: TRBJ2-1
size: -
V: TRBV5-5
DNA: TGTGCCAGCAGCTTGGGACTAGCGGGAGGGCCAGGGGGGGAGCAGTTCTTC
CDR3: CASSLGLAGGPGGEQFF

D: TRBD1
J: TRBJ2-7
size: -
V: TRBV20-1
DNA: TGCAGTGCTAGTGTCAGGGGGTTAGGCTACGAGCAGTACTTC
CDR3: CSASVRGLGYEQYF

D: -
J: TRBJ1-5
size: once
V: TRBV2
DNA: TGTGCCAGCAATCAGGGCCGCCGACAGCCCCAGCATTTT
CDR3: CASNQGRRQPQHF

D: -
J: TRBJ1-1
size: -
V: TRBV2
DNA: TGTGCCAGCTCCAGCGACAATCCAACTGAAGCTTTCTTT
CDR3: CASSSDNPTEAFF

D: -
J: TRBJ1-2
size: -
V: TRBV28
DNA: TGTGCCATAGCGCAGGGAACCCTCTATGGCTACACCTTC
CDR3: CAIAQGTLYGYTF

D: TRBD1
J: TRBJ2-7
size: -
V: TRBV6-5
DNA: TGTGCCAGCAGTCCCATACAGGGGGCTATCTACGAGCAGTACTTC
CDR3: CASSPIQGAIYEQYF

D: -
J: TRBJ2-4
size: many
V: TRBV29-1
DNA: TGCAGCGTTGTAAGTCGGCAAAACATTCAGTACTTC
CDR3: CSVVSRQNIQYF

D: -
J: TRBJ2-1
size: -
V: TRBV4-1
DNA: TGTGCCAGCAGCCAAGGGGTTGGGGGATGGTACAATGAGCAGTTCTTC
CDR3: CASSQGVGGWYNEQFF

D: -
J: TRBJ1-2
size: -
V: TRBV14
DNA: TGTGCCAGCAGCCAAGACGCCGGGACGGTAAACTATGGCTACACCTTC
CDR3: CASSQDAGTVNYGYTF

D: -
J: TRBJ2-7
size: -
V: TRBV20-1
DNA: TGCAGTGCTAGGCCAGGGACCGCCGCGCAGTACTTC
CDR3: CSARPGTAAQYF

D: TRBD2
J: TRBJ2-1
size: -
V: TRBV7-2
DNA: TGTGCCAGCAGCTTTTATAGCGGGAGGACCAACAATGAGCAGTTCTTC
CDR3: CASSFYSGRTNNEQFF

D: -
J: TRBJ2-1
size: -
V: TRBV20-1
DNA: TGCAGTGCCGTAGACGCGGCCCCGAGCTCCTACAATGAGCAGTTCTTC
CDR3: CSAVDAAPSSYNEQFF

D: -
J: TRBJ2-2
size: -
V: TRBV7-9
DNA: TGTGCCAGCAGCCCGACCGGGACCAAATCTACTTCTAACACCGGGGAGCTGTTTTTT
CDR3: CASSPTGTKSTSNTGELFF

D: -
J: TRBJ1-1
size: -
V: TRBV5-1
DNA: TGCGCCAGCAGCTTGGATGGGCAGGGTCGAGCTTTCTTT
CDR3: CASSLDGQGRAFF

D: TRBD1
J: TRBJ1-2
size: -
V: TRBV4-1
DNA: TGCGCCAGCAGCCACGATGGACAGGGGGTTTCGGTTGGCTACACCTTC
CDR3: CASSHDGQGVSVGYTF

D: -
J: TRBJ2-5
size: -
V: TRBV20-1
DNA: TGCAGTGCTAGGGAGACTAGACTCGAGACCCAGTACTTC
CDR3: CSARETRLETQYF

D: TRBD1
J: TRBJ2-5
size: -
V: TRBV5-6
DNA: TGTACCAGCAGCTTTGGGCAGGGGGCGACGGAGACCCAGTACTTC
CDR3: CTSSFGQGATETQYF

D: -
J: TRBJ1-2
size: many
V: TRBV5-5
DNA: TGTGCCAGCAGCTTAACGGACACAAACCCCCTCTATGGCTACACCTTC
CDR3: CASSLTDTNPLYGYTF

D: -
J: TRBJ1-2
size: -
V: TRBV12-3/TRBV12-4
DNA: TGTGCCAGCAGACCACAGGGAGATCTCTATGGCTACACCTTC
CDR3: CASRPQGDLYGYTF